The clone carrying this T cell receptor (beta chain) was detected once. What it recognizes is unknown. The data originate from a study of T cell responses to AZD1222 COVID-19 vaccine. Trimming took 6 bases from V and 1 from J; bases not matched to a gene: 4. Germline CDR1 SQVTM, CDR2 ANQGSEA. The CDR3 spans 14 residues. Study-wide results and limits: Repertoires in all cases were sampled only once the peak T cell response had passed.

Some clones are missing from TCRdb's copy, which holds only in-frame ones; the method was immunoSEQ multiplex PCR. This table has about 120,000 clones, roughly 90% appearing once. This chain connects TRBV29-1 to TRBJ1-1; 11 bases align to TRBD1. Here the sequenced sample was peripheral blood, taken on day 0 of AZD1222 vaccination. The clonotype originates from an adult in good health. CDR3 amino acids: CSVKGQGENTEAFF. The CDR3 region has the DNA TGCAGCGTAAAGGGACAGGGGGAGAACACTGAAGCTTTCTTT.